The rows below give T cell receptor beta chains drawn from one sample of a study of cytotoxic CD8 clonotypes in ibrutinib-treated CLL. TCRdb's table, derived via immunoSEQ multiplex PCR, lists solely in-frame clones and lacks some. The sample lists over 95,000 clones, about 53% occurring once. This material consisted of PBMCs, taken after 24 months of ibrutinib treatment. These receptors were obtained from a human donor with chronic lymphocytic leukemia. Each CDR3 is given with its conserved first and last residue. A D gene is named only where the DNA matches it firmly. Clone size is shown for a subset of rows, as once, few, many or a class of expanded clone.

TGTGCCAGCAGGGACAGTTGGACGGAGACCCAGTACTTC CASRDSWTETQYF TRBJ2-5 . . TRBV2
TGTGCCAGCAGCCTCGTGGGGGCGGAAAAACTGTTTTTT CASSLVGAEKLFF TRBJ1-4 . . TRBV6-5
TGTGCCAGCAGCTTGGAGGTCAGGGCGGACTACGAGCAGTACTTC CASSLEVRADYEQYF TRBJ2-7 . . TRBV5-4
TGTGCCTCACGGACAGGGGGCATCTACGAGCAGTACTTC CASRTGGIYEQYF TRBJ2-7 TRBD1 . TRBV28
TGTGCCAGCAGCTTGCAGGTCAATGAGCAGTTCTTC CASSLQVNEQFF TRBJ2-1 . once TRBV11-3
TGTGCCAGCAGCCGCGGACTAGCGGGGGGCACAGATACGCAGTATTTT CASSRGLAGGTDTQYF TRBJ2-3 TRBD2 many TRBV5-4
TGTGCCAGCAGCCCCACGGCGGGCTCTGGAAACACCATATATTTT CASSPTAGSGNTIYF TRBJ1-3 . . TRBV11-3
TGTGCCAGCAGCGTAGTGACGGGCTCCTACAATGAGCAGTTCTTC CASSVVTGSYNEQFF TRBJ2-1 . . TRBV9
TGTGCCAGCAGCCCGGGACAGGCGCTGTCCTACGAGCAGTACTTC CASSPGQALSYEQYF TRBJ2-7 TRBD1 . TRBV7-2
TGTGCCAGCACCTTGGGACTAGCGGCCACAGATACGCAGTATTTT CASTLGLAATDTQYF TRBJ2-3 TRBD2 . TRBV7-3
TGTGCCAGCAGCTTTGGAGGGAGGGATTCAGAGACCCAGTACTTC CASSFGGRDSETQYF TRBJ2-5 TRBD2 once TRBV7-2
TGTGCCAGTAGTTCAACCGGGACAGCGCTCTCTGGAAACACCATATATTTT CASSSTGTALSGNTIYF TRBJ1-3 TRBD1 . TRBV19
TGTGCCAGCAGCCGCAAACAGGGGGCTTTCTACAATGAGCAGTTCTTC CASSRKQGAFYNEQFF TRBJ2-1 TRBD1 few TRBV14
TGTGCCAGCAGTTTCCTACAGGGGCCCCTCGTGGAGACCCAGTACTTC CASSFLQGPLVETQYF TRBJ2-5 TRBD1 . TRBV14
TGCGCCAGCAGCCGGGACAGTTTTCAGGCTGGCTACACCTTC CASSRDSFQAGYTF TRBJ1-2 TRBD1 . TRBV5-1
TGTGCCAGCAGCTTAACCGAAGGGACAGATACGCAGTATTTT CASSLTEGTDTQYF TRBJ2-3 . few TRBV7-3
TGTGCCTGGAGTGCCCATTCCACCCAGCGAGATCAGCCCCAGCATTTT CAWSAHSTQRDQPQHF TRBJ1-5 . few TRBV30
TGTGCCTGGAGCTACAGCGGGGTCTACGAGCAGTACTTC CAWSYSGVYEQYF TRBJ2-7 TRBD2 few TRBV30
TGTGCCAGCAGCCGACAGGGTTTCGAGCAGTACTTC CASSRQGFEQYF TRBJ2-7 TRBD1 . TRBV7-2
TGTGCCAGCAGCGTGGGACTAGCGGGGGCTTACACAGATACGCAGTATTTT CASSVGLAGAYTDTQYF TRBJ2-3 TRBD2 once TRBV9
TGTGCCAGCAGCCTTTATGACAGGCTCCACGAGCAGTACTTC CASSLYDRLHEQYF TRBJ2-7 . . TRBV5-6
TGCGCCAGCAGTCAGAACTACATAATGAACACTGAAGCTTTCTTT CASSQNYIMNTEAFF TRBJ1-1 . few TRBV5-1
TGCAGCGTTGAGACTACAGGGATCTACGAGCAGTACTTC CSVETTGIYEQYF TRBJ2-7 . . TRBV29-1
TGTGCCAGTAGGGCCAGGGAAGATTCACCCCTCCACTTT CASRAREDSPLHF TRBJ1-6 . . TRBV19
TGCGCCAGCCGCGGACAATCGAACACCGGGGAGCTGTTTTTT CASRGQSNTGELFF TRBJ2-2 . . TRBV4-1
TGTGCCAGCAGCTTAGAAAACACTGAAGCTTTCTTT CASSLENTEAFF TRBJ1-1 . . TRBV11-3
TGTGCCAGCAGCTCGGACAGGGGTGGCTATGGCTACACCTTC CASSSDRGGYGYTF TRBJ1-2 TRBD1 . TRBV28
TGTGCCTGGAGTGTTTTGGGACCTATCGGGGAGCTGTTTTTT CAWSVLGPIGELFF TRBJ2-2 . . TRBV30
TGTGCCAGCAGCTTATTAGGGTGGAGTGAAGCTTTCTTT CASSLLGWSEAFF TRBJ1-1 . . TRBV11-3
TGTGCCAGCAGCCTTGCTAGGACAGGAGCCTCCGAAGCTTTCTTT CASSLARTGASEAFF TRBJ1-1 TRBD1 few TRBV2
TGTGCCAGCAGCGTAGGAGGTGGGACAGGGGACGAGCAGTACTTC CASSVGGGTGDEQYF TRBJ2-7 TRBD1 . TRBV9
TGCAGCGTTGTTGGGACAGGGGGATCTTACGAGCAGTACTTC CSVVGTGGSYEQYF TRBJ2-7 TRBD1 few TRBV29-1
TGTGCCAGCAGATGGGGCAATCAGCCCCAGCATTTT CASRWGNQPQHF TRBJ1-5 . . TRBV25-1
TGCGCCAGCAGCTTAACCGGGACAGGGGGCTTTGGCTACACCTTC CASSLTGTGGFGYTF TRBJ1-2 TRBD1 . TRBV5-1
TGTGCTAGCAGCTTACGACCTAGCGGGACGGATGAGCAGTTCTTC CASSLRPSGTDEQFF TRBJ2-1 TRBD2 . TRBV7-7
TGTGCCAGCAGCCCACCGGACGGTCGTACCTACGAGCAGTACTTC CASSPPDGRTYEQYF TRBJ2-7 . . TRBV7-9
TGTGCCAGCAGCCAGTCCGGACAGGTCAACTATGGCTACACCTTC CASSQSGQVNYGYTF TRBJ1-2 TRBD1 . TRBV14
TGTGCCACCCAGAGACAGGACTCCTACAATGAGCAGTTCTTC CATQRQDSYNEQFF TRBJ2-1 . . TRBV10-3
TGCGCCAGCAGCCAAGATTTATCAGGGCTTCAGCCCCAGCATTTT CASSQDLSGLQPQHF TRBJ1-5 . . TRBV4-1
TGTGCCAGCAGTGAAGGTTTGGGGGCAGGGGGCCGTAGCAATCAGCCCCAGCATTTT CASSEGLGAGGRSNQPQHF TRBJ1-5 TRBD1 few TRBV6-1
TGTGCCAGCAAGGCGGGGGACCTCAGGAGCTCCTACGAGCAGTACTTC CASKAGDLRSSYEQYF TRBJ2-7 TRBD2 few TRBV10-3
TGTGCCAGCAGCGTAGCCGGGGACAGGTACAATGAGCAGTTCTTC CASSVAGDRYNEQFF TRBJ2-1 TRBD1 . TRBV9
TGTGCCAGCAGCTTAGGGCAGTCTAATTCACCCCTCCACTTT CASSLGQSNSPLHF TRBJ1-6 . once TRBV7-3
TGTGCCTGGAGGGGATCGGGAACTGTTTCCTACAATGAGCAGTTCTTC CAWRGSGTVSYNEQFF TRBJ2-1 . few TRBV30
TGTGCCAGTAGTATAGATCTTCTGAAAGAGACCCAGTACTTC CASSIDLLKETQYF TRBJ2-5 . few TRBV19
TGCGCCAGCAGTCAATCCACAGGGCGATTCCCCTACGAGCAGTACTTC CASSQSTGRFPYEQYF TRBJ2-7 . . TRBV23-1
TGTGCCAGCGAGAACCAGTTGAACACTGAAGCTTTCTTT CASENQLNTEAFF TRBJ1-1 . once TRBV2
TGTGCCAGCAGACCAACAGGGTCTTCACCCCTCCACTTT CASRPTGSSPLHF TRBJ1-6 . few TRBV6-5
TGCGCCAGCAGCTTGGCGGGGATCCTCACAGATACGCAGTATTTT CASSLAGILTDTQYF TRBJ2-3 . . TRBV5-1
TGTGCCAGCAGCTCCGACAGGGGTACGGGACCCCTCCACTTT CASSSDRGTGPLHF TRBJ1-6 TRBD1 . TRBV7-8